This T cell receptor beta chain was captured by sequencing in a study of long-term antiretroviral therapy in people with HIV. Whole-study results and caveats: HIV repertoires had narrower CDR3 length ranges than controls.

Details on this clone: Its antigen is as yet unknown.

This was the immunoSEQ v3.0 assay at survey level. Sequencing was performed with immunoSEQ multiplex PCR; in TCRdb, only in-frame clones are kept and a portion is missing. The sample records approximately 26,000 clones, approximately 81% being singletons. The germline V gene has CDR1 WNHNN and CDR2 SYGVQD (reference sequence). V lost 2 bases, J lost 6 bases, and 11 bases stayed unmatched. The CDR3 consists of 16 residues. The genes are TRBV10-1 and TRBJ2-7; 9 nucleotides line up with TRBD1. The sequencing here drew on unsorted PBMCs, taken 2.3 years after starting antiretroviral therapy. This sequence was found in a man between 40 and 49 years old with HIV. The CDR3 DNA reads TGCGCCAGCAGTGAGAGGCGTGGGACAGGGTATGGCGAGCAGTACTTC. Translation gives CASSERRGTGYGEQYF.